This is a list of T cell receptor beta chains from one sample in a study of blood T cell repertoires in COVID-19. The method was immunoSEQ multiplex PCR; TCRdb's version includes in-frame clones alone and lacks a portion of them. The data hold 200,000 to 300,000 clones, with around 89% observed a single time. Sequenced: peripheral blood. The receptors here all came from a woman in her thirties or forties who had recovered from COVID-19. Each CDR3 is given with its conserved first and last residue. A D gene is named only where the DNA matches it firmly. The size field is filled for only some rows; it gives once, few, many or a size class.

>TRBV25-1|.|.|TRBJ1-2
CASSADRPYNYGYTF
TGTGCCAGCAGTGCCGACAGGCCCTATAACTATGGCTACACCTTC
>TRBV6-2/TRBV6-3|TRBD2|.|TRBJ2-1
CASSYSKREVVNEQFF
TGTGCCAGCAGTTACTCAAAGCGGGAGGTCGTCAATGAGCAGTTCTTC
>TRBV5-1|TRBD1|.|TRBJ2-5
CASSLGVGTGETQYF
TGCGCCAGCAGCTTGGGCGTCGGGACAGGGGAGACCCAGTACTTC
>TRBV5-1|.|.|TRBJ2-2
CASSLGHNTGELFF
TGCGCCAGCAGCTTGGGGCACAACACCGGGGAGCTGTTTTTT
>TRBV5-1|TRBD1|.|TRBJ2-1
CASSSTPGQGMNEQFF
TGCGCCAGCAGCTCGACGCCGGGACAGGGGATGAATGAGCAGTTCTTC
>TRBV18|TRBD1|.|TRBJ1-4
CASSERTGDEKLFF
TGTGCCAGCTCGGAACGGACAGGGGATGAAAAACTGTTTTTT
>TRBV27|TRBD1|.|TRBJ2-1
CASSARTGRYNEQFF
TGTGCCAGCAGTGCCCGGACAGGGCGCTACAATGAGCAGTTCTTC
>TRBV2|.|.|TRBJ1-5
CVSGKGDNQPQHF
TGTGTCAGCGGGAAGGGGGACAATCAGCCCCAGCATTTT
>TRBV9|.|.|TRBJ2-1
CASSVTLVNEQFF
TGTGCCAGCAGCGTGACACTAGTCAATGAGCAGTTCTTC
>TRBV30|.|.|TRBJ1-2
CAWSVGAGRAGPNYGYTF
TGTGCCTGGAGTGTAGGGGCAGGTCGAGCGGGCCCTAACTATGGCTACACCTTC
>TRBV7-8|.|.|TRBJ1-2
CASSLAREGYYGYTF
TGTGCCAGCAGCTTAGCGCGGGAGGGCTACTATGGCTACACCTTC
>TRBV29-1|TRBD1|.|TRBJ2-4
CSDYRGRGAKNIQYF
TGCAGCGACTACAGGGGAAGGGGAGCCAAAAACATTCAGTACTTC
>TRBV11-1|.|.|TRBJ2-2
CASFYWATGELFF
TGTGCCAGCTTCTACTGGGCCACCGGGGAGCTGTTTTTT
>TRBV27|TRBD1|.|TRBJ2-7
CASSPGQGAAYEQYF
TGTGCCAGCAGTCCCGGACAGGGGGCGGCGTACGAGCAGTACTTC
>TRBV6-2/TRBV6-3|.|once|TRBJ2-1
CASSYAGPYNEQFF
TGTGCCAGCAGTTACGCAGGGCCCTACAATGAGCAGTTCTTC
>TRBV29-1|TRBD1|few|TRBJ1-1
CSVGTGSTEAFF
TGCAGCGTTGGGACAGGGAGTACTGAAGCTTTCTTT
>TRBV5-1|TRBD2|once|TRBJ2-1
CASSPRLAGGPGNEQFF
TGCGCCAGCAGCCCCCGGCTAGCGGGAGGGCCGGGGAATGAGCAGTTCTTC
>TRBV18|TRBD1|.|TRBJ1-5
CASSPQGAGQPQHF
TGTGCCAGCTCGCCCCAGGGGGCTGGCCAGCCCCAGCATTTT
>TRBV27|.|.|TRBJ2-1
CASSPPPYSSYNEQFF
TGTGCCAGCAGTCCACCCCCGTACAGCTCCTACAATGAGCAGTTCTTC
>TRBV6-5|TRBD1|.|TRBJ1-1
CASRRQGATEAFF
TGTGCCAGCAGGAGACAGGGGGCGACTGAAGCTTTCTTT
>TRBV4-3|.|.|TRBJ2-3
CASSQDSGGTDTQYF
TGCGCCAGCAGCCAAGATTCGGGTGGGACAGATACGCAGTATTTT
>TRBV27|TRBD2|.|TRBJ2-2
CATKHLSSGGPANTGELFF
TGTGCCACCAAGCATCTATCTAGCGGAGGCCCGGCGAACACCGGGGAGCTGTTTTTT
>TRBV2|.|.|TRBJ1-6
CASSEEFGAGGALHF
TGTGCCAGCAGTGAAGAGTTTGGGGCCGGGGGGGCCCTCCACTTT
>TRBV6-4|.|.|TRBJ1-1
CASALDGLTTEAFF
TGTGCCAGCGCCCTCGATGGGCTAACCACTGAAGCTTTCTTT
>TRBV7-9|TRBD1|.|TRBJ1-1
CASSLEEIGQGGTEAFF
TGTGCCAGCAGCTTAGAGGAGATAGGACAGGGAGGGACTGAAGCTTTCTTT
>TRBV27|TRBD1|.|TRBJ1-1
CASSHRTAQGATEAFF
TGTGCCAGCAGCCACCGGACAGCCCAGGGGGCCACTGAAGCTTTCTTT
>TRBV19|.|.|TRBJ1-2
CASSIGTTVGYTF
TGTGCCAGTAGTATAGGGACAACTGTTGGCTACACCTTC
>TRBV24-1|.|.|TRBJ1-2
CATNPQGSSGYTF
TGTGCCACGAACCCACAGGGTTCGAGCGGCTACACCTTC